The entry below describes one TCR beta chain. Germline values: CDR1 SGHDN, CDR2 FVKESK. The CDR3 runs 15 residues. Trimming shortened V by 3 bases and J by 5 bases, and 14 bases separated the two germline ends. Sequenced by immunoSEQ multiplex PCR; TCRdb stores in-frame clones only, minus some. The table shows some 250,000 clones, with roughly 88% occurring only once. The data derive from a study of blood T cell repertoires in COVID-19. Sequencing was done on a sample of peripheral blood. The rearrangement joins TRBV14 to TRBJ1-3; D gene unclear. The TCR originated in a woman in her twenties or thirties with acute or convalescent COVID-19. The CDR3 loop is CASSHESLARNTIYF. The CDR3 DNA reads as TGTGCCAGCAGCCACGAGTCCCTTGCAAGAAACACCATATATTTT.